This passage covers 11 T cell receptor beta chains from one sample sequenced in a study of T cell repertoires in cytomegalovirus infection. One entry per CDR3 protein, called by TCRdb with MiXCR from the reads. The repertoire holds some 300,000 distinct CDR3 sequences, with approximately 14% as singletons. The sequencing sample was made of PBMCs. These receptor sequences come from a human donor in good health (CMV status not recorded). Some clones in this sample may be carry-over from other donors' samples.

This CDR3 reads CASSPDRGIEAFF. In DNA, the CDR3 is TGTGCCAGCAGCCCGGACAGGGGCATTGAAGCTTTCTTT. The chain combines TRBV11-1 with TRBJ1-1, with 9 bases aligning to TRBD1. The CDR3 loop spans 13 amino acids. Germline CDR1 reads SGHAT; CDR2 reads FQDESV (reference sequence). Trimming at V came to 5 bases and at J to 7 bases, leaving 5 bases not matched to a gene.

This clonotype was counted many times. V usage is TRBV25-1 and J usage is TRBJ1-2, with D unresolved. The CDR3 runs 12 residues. The germline CDR1 and CDR2 sequences are MGHDK and SYGVNS. V lost 2 bases and J lost 8, with 9 bases in between. The CDR3 DNA reads as TGTGCCAGCAGTGAAGTTGGTGGAGGCTACACCTTC. It yields the protein CASSEVGGGYTF.

This clonotype was counted many times. This sequence joins TRBV12-3 or TRBV12-4 and TRBJ1-4; D gene ambiguous. The CDR3 is made up of 15 amino acids. V gave up 3 bases and J gave up 1 base, with 9 bases separating them. The CDR3 DNA reads as TGTGCCAGCAGTTTCTGGGGTGGAACTAATGAAAAACTGTTTTTT. Its translation: CASSFWGGTNEKLFF.

This clonotype was found many times. The V and J genes are TRBV6-1 and TRBJ2-1, with D unresolved. The germline gives CDR1 MNHNS, CDR2 SASEGT. This CDR3 contains 16 residues. The V end lost 6 bases, the J end lost 1 base, and 16 bases lay between the germline ends. CDR3 bases: TGTGCCAGCAGAAGACCAGGTGTATCGTCCTACAATGAGCAGTTCTTC. It specifies CASRRPGVSSYNEQFF.

V usage is TRBV29-1 and J usage is TRBJ2-5, with 13 bases that match TRBD2. V lost 8 bases to trimming and J lost 4 bases; unmatched junction nucleotides: 7. The CDR3 has 14 residues. CDR1 and CDR2 (germline): SQVTM, ANQGSEA. The CDR3 DNA reads as TGCAGCTCTAGGACTAGCGGGAGCTTAGAGACCCAGTACTTC. Protein sequence: CSSRTSGSLETQYF.

This sequence joins TRBV10-2 and TRBJ2-7; TRBD2 matches at 11 bases. The germline V gene encodes CDR1 WSHSY and CDR2 SAAADI. V shed 8 bases and J 2 bases; nucleotides not matched to a gene: 2. The length of the CDR3 is 13 residues. CDR3 sequence reads: CASGSGGAYEQYF. CDR3 nucleotide sequence: TGCGCCAGCGGTAGCGGGGGGGCCTACGAGCAGTACTTC.

In this sample, this clonotype turned up many times. V is TRBV7-3 and J is TRBJ2-1; the D call may be TRBD1 or TRBD2 (5 bases each). Germline values: CDR1 SGHTA, CDR2 FQGTGA. Deletions cut 5 bases from V and 7 bases from J, with 18 bases between. This CDR3 is built from 15 residues. CDR3 protein: CASSPAKGPLNEQFF. The CDR3 bases are TGTGCCAGCAGCCCGGCAAAGGGACCGTTGAATGAGCAGTTCTTC.

This clonotype appeared many times. The J gene is TRBJ2-7, the V gene TRBV4-1; D possibly corresponds to TRBD2 (7 bases). The germline V and J ends were trimmed by 4 bases and 7 bases, with 23 bases remaining between them. This CDR3 region has 16 residues. Germline CDR1 reads MGHRA; CDR2 reads YSYEKL. CDR3 in amino acids: CASSLVGGRGRAEQYF. CDR3 coding DNA: TGCGCCAGCAGCCTTGTCGGTGGGAGGGGGAGGGCAGAGCAGTACTTC.

The rearrangement joins TRBV14 to TRBJ2-3; 13 nucleotides align to TRBD2. With 2 bases clipped from V and 6 bases from J, the junction kept 2 bases outside the gene matches. The V gene's germline CDR1 is SGHDN and CDR2 FVKESK. This CDR3 is built from 15 residues. CDR3 sequence reads: CASSQPTSGGDTQYF. Here the CDR3 DNA reads TGTGCCAGCAGCCAACCGACTAGCGGGGGGGATACGCAGTATTTT. The complete variable domain, with remaining parts taken from reference TRBV14 and TRBJ2-3, reads EAGVTQFPSHSVIEKGQTVTLRCDPISGHDNLYWYRRVMGKEIKFLLHFVKESKQDESGMPNNRFLAERTGGTYSTLKVQPAELEDSGVYFCASSQPTSGGDTQYFGPGTRLTVL.

By sample fraction, this clonotype is medium-sized (0.01 to 0.1%). V and J are TRBV7-3 and TRBJ2-1, with 7 bases matching TRBD2. Trimming took 1 base from V and 5 from J; bases not matched to a gene: 5. Germline V CDR1 and CDR2: SGHTA, FQGTGA. This CDR3 has 15 amino acids. CDR3 sequence: CASSLSGGDHNEQFF. The CDR3 DNA sequence: TGTGCCAGCAGCTTAAGCGGGGGAGATCACAATGAGCAGTTCTTC.

At least ten counts were recorded for this clonotype. The chain has TRBV7-2 and TRBJ2-5; D remains ambiguous. CDR3 size: 14 residues. Germline V gene lookup returns CDR1 SGHTA and CDR2 FQGNSA. V was cut by 2 bases and J by 3 bases, with 10 bases left in between. The CDR3 coding sequence is TGTGCCAGCAGCTTACGGAGAACGGAAGAGACCCAGTACTTC. Protein product: CASSLRRTEETQYF.